This is a list of T cell receptor beta chains from one sample in a study of technical replicates of blood from a few donors. This table comes from immunoSEQ multiplex PCR, and its TCRdb copy is limited to in-frame clones, with some not included. Of 75,000 or so clones listed, around 92% were seen once; the top ten hold around 0.43%. Sample: T cells isolated from PBMCs. Receptors were obtained from a human donor in good health. Each CDR3 is given with its conserved first and last residue. D genes are given only for firm matches. Clone size is shown for a subset of rows, as once, few, many or a class of expanded clone.

abundance,d_gene,v_gene,j_gene,CDR3nt,CDR3aa
-,-,TRBV25-1,TRBJ1-1,TGTGCCAGCAGTGATTTGGTAGGGCGGGGGAACACTGAAGCTTTCTTT,CASSDLVGRGNTEAFF
-,-,TRBV4-1,TRBJ2-2,TGCGCCAGCAGTCGGGGTAACACCGGGGAGCTGTTTTTT,CASSRGNTGELFF
-,TRBD1,TRBV14,TRBJ2-4,TGTGCCAGCAGCCAAGATCTCCGGGGACAGGCAAGCAACATTCAGTACTTC,CASSQDLRGQASNIQYF
-,-,TRBV6-1,TRBJ1-1,TGTGCCAGCAGTGCCGGGGTGACTATGAACACTGAAGCTTTCTTT,CASSAGVTMNTEAFF
-,-,TRBV9,TRBJ1-2,TGTGCCAGCAGCGTAGGTGTTACTAACTATGGCTACACCTTC,CASSVGVTNYGYTF
-,TRBD1,TRBV11-3,TRBJ2-1,TGTGCCAGCAGTAGGACAGGGGGCTACAATGAGCAGTTCTTC,CASSRTGGYNEQFF
-,TRBD1,TRBV4-1,TRBJ1-4,TGCGCCAGCAGCCAGCCACAGGGGGCATTGGATGAAAAACTGTTTTTT,CASSQPQGALDEKLFF
-,-,TRBV2,TRBJ1-1,TGTGCCAGCAGTTCATCCGTCAATTCGGTGAACACTGAAGCTTTCTTT,CASSSSVNSVNTEAFF
-,TRBD1,TRBV27,TRBJ1-5,TGTGCCAGCAGCCGAACCGGGACAGGGGGGCAGCCCCAGCATTTT,CASSRTGTGGQPQHF
-,-,TRBV7-6,TRBJ2-3,TGTGCCAGCAGCTTACCCCCTAGCACAGATACGCAGTATTTT,CASSLPPSTDTQYF
-,-,TRBV7-8,TRBJ2-7,TGTGCCAGCAGCTTAGCGGAGTCCTACGAGCAGTACTTC,CASSLAESYEQYF
once,TRBD2,TRBV4-1,TRBJ2-7,TGCGCCAGCAGCCAAGAAGGAGGACTAGCGGCCTACGAGCAGTACTTC,CASSQEGGLAAYEQYF
-,-,TRBV28,TRBJ1-4,TGTGCCAGCAGTTTCGGGCAGGGGAGCCTGTTTTTT,CASSFGQGSLFF
few,-,TRBV27,TRBJ2-5,TGTGCCAGCAGTGACGGACAGTGGGGAACGGAGACCCAGTACTTC,CASSDGQWGTETQYF
-,-,TRBV5-6,TRBJ2-1,TGTGCCAGCAGCAAATCTAGCGGAGGGGGTCAGTTCTTC,CASSKSSGGGQFF
-,TRBD1,TRBV2,TRBJ1-2,TGTGCCAGACCCCAGACAGGGGGCGGTGGCTACACCTTC,CARPQTGGGGYTF
-,TRBD1,TRBV27,TRBJ2-7,TGTGCCAGCAGTTTGCTAGGGACAGGGGACTACGAGCAGTACTTC,CASSLLGTGDYEQYF
-,-,TRBV30,TRBJ1-2,TGTGCCTGGAGTTTGGGGGGGCGAGATGGCTACACCTTC,CAWSLGGRDGYTF
-,TRBD2,TRBV5-1,TRBJ2-3,TGCGCCAGCAGCTCCCTAGCGGGAGTCCTTAAGGATACGCAGTATTTT,CASSSLAGVLKDTQYF